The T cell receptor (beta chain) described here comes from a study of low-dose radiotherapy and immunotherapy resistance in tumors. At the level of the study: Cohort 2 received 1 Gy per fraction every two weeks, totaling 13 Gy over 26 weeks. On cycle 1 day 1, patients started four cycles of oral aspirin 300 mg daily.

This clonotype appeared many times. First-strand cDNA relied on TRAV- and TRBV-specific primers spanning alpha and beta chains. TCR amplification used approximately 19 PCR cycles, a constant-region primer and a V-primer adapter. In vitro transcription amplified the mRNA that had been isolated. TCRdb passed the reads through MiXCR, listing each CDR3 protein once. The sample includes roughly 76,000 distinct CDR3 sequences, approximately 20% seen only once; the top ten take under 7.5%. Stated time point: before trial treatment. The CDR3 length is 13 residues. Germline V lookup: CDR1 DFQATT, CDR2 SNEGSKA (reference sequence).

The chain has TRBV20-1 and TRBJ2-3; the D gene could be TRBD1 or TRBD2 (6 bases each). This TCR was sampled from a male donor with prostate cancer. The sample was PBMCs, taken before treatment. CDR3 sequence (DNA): TGCAGCCCCAGGCCGGGGGCGGCAGATACGCAGTATTTT. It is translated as CSPRPGAADTQYF.